One and the same sample provided the 5 T cell receptor beta chains below, sequenced in a study of T cell responses to AZD1222 COVID-19 vaccine (dated by TCRdb to the early 2020s). In light of the paper, this sample's time point label describes: baseline before first vaccination. To prepare the library, the immunoSEQ multiplex PCR assay was applied. Entries here come from immuneACCESS through TCRdb and include only in-frame sequences with V and J called. Some clones fail to appear in such tables; in the studies checked, an unresolved V gene covers under half of the shortfall, and the cause of the remainder is unknown. For this sample there are 70,000 to 90,000 clones; roughly 90% appear just once. The top ten clonotypes cover around 2.2% of the sample. The source was peripheral blood, collected on day 0 of AZD1222 vaccination. Every receptor here comes from an adult in good health.

The chain has TRBV19 and TRBJ2-2, with D perhaps assigned TRBD1 or TRBD2 (5 bases each). Germline V gene data show CDR1 as LNHDA and CDR2 as SQIVND (reference sequence). The CDR3 runs 13 residues. Between the trimmed V and J ends, which lost 7 bases and 4 bases, there was a span of 10 bases. CDR3 DNA sequence: TGTGCCAGTACCAGGGCGGGCACCGGGGAGCTGTTTTTT. Protein: CASTRAGTGELFF.

V is TRBV19 and J is TRBJ2-7; perhaps TRBD1 as D (6 bases). Germline V CDR1 and CDR2: LNHDA, SQIVND (reference sequence). The CDR3 extends over 14 amino acids. Trimming pared 6 bases from V and 0 bases from J, leaving 12 bases between. The CDR3 region has the DNA TGTGCCAGTAGGGTTACAGGGAGCTCCTACGAGCAGTACTTC. This codes for CASRVTGSSYEQYF.

The chain carries TRBV6-5 and TRBJ1-2; 7 nucleotides align to TRBD1. The junction had 9 bases not matched to a gene; V was cut back by 6 bases and J by 2 bases. Germline assignment: CDR1 MNHEY and CDR2 SVGAGI. The CDR3 runs 15 residues. The CDR3 sequence: CASSYNGQANYGYTF. DNA for the CDR3: TGTGCCAGCAGCTACAATGGACAGGCCAACTATGGCTACACCTTC.

The chain has TRBV19 and TRBJ1-3; 7 nucleotides align to TRBD1. J gave up 3 bases and V 6 bases, and 8 bases lay outside the gene matches. CDR1 LNHDA and CDR2 SQIVND come from the germline V gene (reference sequence). CDR3 length: 15 residues. Here the CDR3 reads CASRPQGNVGNTIYF. As DNA, the CDR3 is TGTGCCAGTAGACCACAGGGGAATGTTGGAAACACCATATATTTT.

This clone was recorded once. The chain uses TRBV11-2 and TRBJ2-3; 7 nucleotides line up with TRBD1. The CDR3 extends over 15 amino acids. In germline, CDR1 is SGHAT, CDR2 FQNNGV. V dropped 5 bases and J dropped 2; count of bases not matched to a gene: 7. The CDR3 region is CASSPTGSNTDTQYF. CDR3 sequence (DNA): TGTGCCAGCAGCCCGACAGGGAGTAACACAGATACGCAGTATTTT. Using reference TRBV11-2 and TRBJ2-3 for the parts outside the CDR3, the full variable domain is EAGVAQSPRYKIIEKRQSVAFWCNPISGHATLYWYQQILGQGPKLLIQFQNNGVVDDSQLPKDRFSAERLKGVDSTLKIQPAKLEDSAVYLCASSPTGSNTDTQYFGPGTRLTVL.